One sample yielded the 28 T cell receptor beta chains listed below, sequenced in a study of shared clonotypes between healthy human individuals. The table came from immunoSEQ multiplex PCR; TCRdb's copy has only in-frame clones and leaves some out. The sample has more than 2,000,000 clones, about 92% seen once. The specimen sequenced was naive CD4+ T cells sorted from blood. Noted subset: CD45RA+ positively selected. The receptors here all came from a man aged 18 to 29 in good health.

The V and J genes are TRBV28 and TRBJ2-3; D remains ambiguous. V was cut by 6 bases and J by 4 bases, with 8 bases left in between. CDR1 is MDHEN, CDR2 SYDVKM, per germline. This CDR3 is 12 amino acids long. The CDR3 reads CASSLLSDTQYF. Written as DNA, the CDR3 is TGTGCCAGCAGCCTCTTATCAGATACGCAGTATTTT.

The chain combines TRBV19 with TRBJ2-7; D unresolved. In germline, CDR1 is LNHDA, CDR2 SQIVND (reference sequence). V lost 1 base and J lost 6, with 10 bases in between. This CDR3 spans 13 amino acids. This chain's CDR3 is CASSIGPSLEQYF. The CDR3 nucleotides read TGTGCCAGTAGTATAGGACCGTCGCTCGAGCAGTACTTC.

Here the CDR3 DNA reads TGTGCCAGCATCCGCGACCCAGGGTCCATCTACGAGCAGTACTTC. This codes for CASIRDPGSIYEQYF. The chain is built from TRBV6-6 and TRBJ2-7; D possibly corresponds to TRBD1 (5 bases). Germline V gives CDR1 MNHNY, CDR2 SVGAGI (reference sequence). V dropped 7 bases and J dropped 3 bases, with 19 bases sitting between them. The CDR3 has 15 amino acids.

The chain combines TRBV2 with TRBJ1-2; no definite D call. Per germline, CDR1 SNHLY and CDR2 FYNNEI. This CDR3 is 12 amino acids long. Trimming left V 7 bases short and J 5 bases short, with 11 bases between. This chain's CDR3 is CASKPELYGYTF. The CDR3, as DNA: TGTGCCAGCAAACCGGAGCTATATGGCTACACCTTC.

The V and J genes are TRBV2 and TRBJ1-3, with a tentative D call TRBD1 (5 bases). Germline lookup yields CDR1 SNHLY and CDR2 FYNNEI. V lost 3 bases and J lost 3, with 9 bases in between. The CDR3 is 14 amino acids. The CDR3, as DNA: TGTGCCAGCAGTGACAGGGTTATTGGAAACACCATATATTTT. Translating gives CASSDRVIGNTIYF.

This clone came up a few times. The chain carries TRBV30 and TRBJ1-5; no reliable D call. Germline CDR1 is GTSNPN and CDR2 is SVGIG (reference sequence). This CDR3 region has 14 residues. V gave up 1 base and J gave up 3 bases, with 10 bases separating them. CDR3 sequence reads: CAWSGSSTNQPQHF. The CDR3 region has the DNA TGTGCCTGGAGTGGGTCGAGCACCAATCAGCCCCAGCATTTT.

The chain is built from TRBV9 and TRBJ1-6, with unresolved D. The CDR3 totals 14 residues. Germline assignment: CDR1 SGDLS and CDR2 YYNGEE. V was trimmed by 0 bases and J by 7 bases, leaving 8 bases between them. The CDR3 protein is CASSVEAQNSPLHF. The CDR3 DNA follows: TGTGCCAGCAGCGTAGAGGCACAAAATTCACCCCTCCACTTT.

In its sample, this clone was seen a few times. CDR3 region: CASSQQMWGGYTF. For the CDR3, the DNA is TGCGCCAGCAGCCAGCAAATGTGGGGTGGCTACACCTTC. The V call is TRBV4-1, the J call TRBJ1-2; D is unresolved. Trimming cost V 3 bases and J 7 bases, with 12 bases left between them. Germline loops: CDR1 MGHRA, CDR2 YSYEKL. The CDR3 sequence is 13 residues long.

J is TRBJ2-7 and V is TRBV19; D remains ambiguous. CDR1 and CDR2 from the germline V gene are LNHDA and SQIVND (reference sequence). Trimming left V 5 bases short and J 3 bases short, with 2 bases between. This CDR3 is built from 10 residues. The CDR3 here is CASSYYEQYF. The CDR3 DNA follows: TGTGCCAGTAGTTACTACGAGCAGTACTTC.

The V gene is TRBV28, the J gene TRBJ1-1, with D maybe TRBD1 (6 bases). Germline CDR1 is MDHEN and CDR2 is SYDVKM. The CDR3 spans 13 residues. The germline V and J ends were trimmed by 6 bases and 6 bases, with 14 bases remaining between them. CDR3 DNA sequence: TGTGCCAGCAGCCCGGGACATGGCGCTGAAGCTTTCTTT. Its protein product is CASSPGHGAEAFF.

V gene TRBV11-3 combines with J gene TRBJ2-1, with D possibly being TRBD1 (6 bases). The CDR3 consists of 12 residues. The V gene's germline CDR1 is SGHNT and CDR2 YENEEA. V was trimmed by 5 bases and J by 10 bases, leaving 12 bases between them. The CDR3 here is CASSARGAEQFF. DNA for the CDR3: TGTGCCAGCAGCGCCAGGGGCGCGGAGCAGTTCTTC.

The chain uses TRBV10-3 and TRBJ2-1; D is ambiguous. The CDR3 totals 14 residues. V shed 5 bases and J shed 0 bases, with 8 bases lying between them. CDR1 and CDR2 (germline): ENHRY, SYGVKD. In DNA form, the CDR3 reads TGTGCCATCAGTTCCCAGAGCTCCTACAATGAGCAGTTCTTC. It specifies CAISSQSSYNEQFF.

This sequence joins TRBV16 and TRBJ1-5, with D perhaps TRBD1 (5 bases). Trimming pared 1 base from V and 9 bases from J, leaving 16 bases between. The CDR3 covers 15 residues. In germline, CDR1 is KGHSY, CDR2 FQNENV. The CDR3 sequence: CASSQWGGSVGPQHF. CDR3 nucleotides: TGTGCCAGCAGCCAATGGGGCGGCTCGGTCGGGCCCCAGCATTTT. The variable domain in full, completed from reference TRBV16 and TRBJ1-5, reads GEEVAQTPKHLVRGEGQKAKLYCAPIKGHSYVFWYQQVLKNEFKFLISFQNENVFDETGMPKERFSAKCLPNSPCSLEIQATKLEDSAVYFCASSQWGGSVGPQHFGDGTRLSIL.

The J gene is TRBJ1-5, the V gene TRBV2; maybe TRBD1 (5 bases). Trimming shortened V by 4 bases and J by 7 bases, and 23 bases separated the two germline ends. This CDR3 spans 17 amino acids. Germline CDR1 is SNHLY and CDR2 is FYNNEI. For the CDR3, the DNA is TGTGCCAGCAGTGTCCCCTTCTTCGTTGGGGGTATACAGCCCCAGCATTTT. This codes for CASSVPFFVGGIQPQHF. The full variable domain, rest sourced from reference TRBV2 and TRBJ1-5, is EPEVTQTPSHQVTQMGQEVILRCVPISNHLYFYWYRQILGQKVEFLVSFYNNEISEKSEIFDDQFSVERPDGSNFTLKIRSTKLEDSAMYFCASSVPFFVGGIQPQHFGDGTRLSIL.

The chain carries TRBV6-1 and TRBJ2-5; D may match TRBD1 or TRBD2 (5 bases each). This CDR3 is 15 amino acids long. Per the germline V gene, CDR1 is MNHNS and CDR2 is SASEGT. Trimming cost V 2 bases and J 5 bases, with 15 bases left between them. CDR3 loop: CASSEKGTSRETQYF. In DNA form, the CDR3 reads TGTGCCAGCAGTGAAAAAGGGACCAGTCGGGAGACCCAGTACTTC.

Only a few counts were recorded for this clone. The CDR3: CAISEGAGYTEAFF. CDR3 DNA sequence: TGTGCCATCAGTGAGGGGGCTGGGTACACTGAAGCTTTCTTT. V is TRBV10-3 and J is TRBJ1-1, with D tentatively TRBD1 (5 bases). This CDR3 has 14 amino acids. The germline gives CDR1 ENHRY, CDR2 SYGVKD. The V gene lost 2 bases and the J gene lost 3 bases, with 10 bases spanning the gap.

The rearrangement links TRBV6-1 to TRBJ2-7; 8 bases match TRBD1. J lost 1 base, V lost 5 bases, and 4 bases had no gene match. Germline values: CDR1 MNHNS, CDR2 SASEGT. This CDR3 is 14 amino acids long. The CDR3 DNA follows: TGTGCCAGCAGTTGGACAGGGAATTCCTACGAGCAGTACTTC. This sequence encodes CASSWTGNSYEQYF.

This chain links TRBV7-2 with TRBJ2-7, with a weak D call TRBD2 (5 bases). The germline gives CDR1 SGHTA, CDR2 FQGNSA. Trimming left V 2 bases short and J 6 bases short, with 23 bases between. The CDR3 is 17 residues long. Here the CDR3 reads CASSLFWRAASPPEQYF. CDR3 DNA sequence: TGTGCCAGCAGCTTATTCTGGCGAGCGGCGAGCCCACCCGAGCAGTACTTC.

The CDR3 sequence: CSARGRDEQYF. In nucleotides, the CDR3 is TGCAGTGCTAGGGGGCGGGACGAGCAGTACTTC. The chain links TRBV20-1 to TRBJ2-5, with D tentatively TRBD1 or TRBD2 (5 bases each). The J call may be mistaken, given a closer DNA end match to TRBJ2-7. The CDR3 consists of 11 residues. Germline V gene sequence: CDR1 DFQATT, CDR2 SNEGSKA (reference sequence).

The V gene is TRBV11-2, the J gene TRBJ1-2; D is uncertain. The CDR3 is made up of 13 amino acids. Trimming stripped 1 base from V and 3 bases from J, with 6 bases between. Germline CDR1 is SGHAT and CDR2 is FQNNGV. CDR3 residues: CASSLGPHYGYTF. The DNA for the CDR3 is TGTGCCAGCAGCTTAGGTCCCCACTATGGCTACACCTTC.

The J gene is TRBJ1-1, the V gene TRBV10-3, with no clear D. From germline, CDR1 is ENHRY and CDR2 SYGVKD. The CDR3 is made up of 15 amino acids. Trimming stripped 0 bases from V and 0 bases from J, with 8 bases between. The CDR3 sequence: CAISESWRMNTEAFF. CDR3 DNA: TGTGCCATCAGTGAGTCTTGGCGGATGAACACTGAAGCTTTCTTT.

This chain joins TRBV6-1 and TRBJ2-3, with D perhaps matching TRBD1 (6 bases). Germline CDR1 reads MNHNS; CDR2 reads SASEGT. The ends were cut back, 10 bases at V and 2 bases at J, with 10 bases in the middle. The CDR3 runs 12 residues. Here the CDR3 reads CATRQDTDTQYF. The CDR3 nucleotides read TGTGCCACGCGACAGGACACAGATACGCAGTATTTT.

This chain uses TRBV7-9 with TRBJ1-1; 7 nucleotides match TRBD1. The CDR3 covers 15 residues. In germline, CDR1 is SEHNR, CDR2 FQNEAQ (reference sequence). J lost 4 bases, V lost 4 bases, and 9 bases had no gene match. The CDR3 DNA is TGTGCCAGCAGCTATGGAAACAGGGGAGTCACTGAAGCTTTCTTT. This codes for CASSYGNRGVTEAFF.

The J gene is TRBJ1-5, the V gene TRBV10-3; no clear D gene. CDR3 size: 15 residues. V dropped 5 bases and J dropped 0 bases, with 11 bases sitting between them. Germline-derived CDR1 and CDR2 are ENHRY and SYGVKD. The CDR3 loop is CAISKGTDSNQPQHF. CDR3 sequence (DNA): TGTGCCATCAGTAAGGGCACGGATAGCAATCAGCCCCAGCATTTT.

The V and J genes are TRBV7-9 and TRBJ1-1; 7 bases align to TRBD1. The germline CDR1 and CDR2 sequences are SEHNR and FQNEAQ (reference sequence). CDR3 size: 14 residues. J gave up 3 bases and V 7 bases, and 8 bases lay outside the gene matches. The chain's CDR3 is CASNRDSLHTEAFF. The CDR3 coding sequence is TGTGCCAGCAACCGGGACAGCCTCCACACTGAAGCTTTCTTT.

V gene TRBV4-1 combines with J gene TRBJ1-6; maybe TRBD1 (6 bases). Germline CDR1 MGHRA, CDR2 YSYEKL. Trimming shortened V by 6 bases and J by 7 bases, and 22 bases separated the two germline ends. This CDR3 region has 17 residues. The CDR3 region has the DNA TGCGCCAGCAGTCTTACGCGGGGGGCCGTTTACAATTCACCCCTCCACTTT. This translates into CASSLTRGAVYNSPLHF.

This clone is a singleton in its sample. Other DNA sequences in this specimen translate into the identical CDR3. The rearrangement links TRBV7-2 to TRBJ1-6; 7 positions match TRBD1. The CDR3 spans 14 residues. The germline V gene has CDR1 SGHTA and CDR2 FQGNSA. The V gene end was trimmed by 5 bases and the J gene end by 6 bases; junction bases not matched to a gene: 4. CDR3 in amino acids: CASSPGQINSPLHF. DNA for the CDR3: TGTGCCAGCAGCCCGGGACAGATTAATTCACCCCTCCACTTT.

This chain connects TRBV27 to TRBJ2-6; D not resolved. This CDR3 has 16 residues. Germline V gene lookup returns CDR1 MNHEY and CDR2 SMNVEV (reference sequence). V was trimmed by 4 bases and J by 4 bases, leaving 14 bases between them. The CDR3 region has the DNA TGTGCCAGCAGTTACTTGCCCCCTACAGGGGCCAACGTCCTGACTTTC. As protein: CASSYLPPTGANVLTF. Full variable domain (outside the CDR3, taken from reference TRBV27 and TRBJ2-6): EAQVTQNPRYLITVTGKKLTVTCSQNMNHEYMSWYRQDPGLGLRQIYYSMNVEVTDKGDVPEGYKVSRKEKRNFPLILESPSPNQTSLYFCASSYLPPTGANVLTFGAGSRLTVL.